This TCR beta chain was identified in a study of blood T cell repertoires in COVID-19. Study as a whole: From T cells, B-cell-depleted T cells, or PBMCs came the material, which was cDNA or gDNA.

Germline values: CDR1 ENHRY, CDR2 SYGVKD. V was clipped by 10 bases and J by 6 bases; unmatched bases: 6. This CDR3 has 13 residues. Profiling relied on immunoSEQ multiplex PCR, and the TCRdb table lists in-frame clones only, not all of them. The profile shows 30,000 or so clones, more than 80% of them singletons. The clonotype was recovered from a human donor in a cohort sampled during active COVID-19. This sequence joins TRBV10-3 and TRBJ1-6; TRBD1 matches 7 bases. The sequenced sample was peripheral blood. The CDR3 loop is CASQTGTNSPLHF. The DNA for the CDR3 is TGTGCCAGCCAGACAGGGACTAATTCACCCCTCCACTTT.